This T cell receptor beta chain was sequenced during a study of OX40 agonist ivuxolimab in advanced cancers. Turning to the study itself: Two patients with cutaneous melanoma and one with hepatocellular carcinoma, three in total, showed partial responses.

Study observations and caveats: Relative to CD4+, CD8+ T cells held more expanded clones on average. Normalized expansion of T-cell clones was also low for some nonresponders. At 0.1 to 3.0 mg/kg and by week 6, CD4+ and CD8+ T cells in the blood had expanded clonally.

The data were produced by immunoSEQ multiplex PCR, yet TCRdb's version contains in-frame clones alone and is incomplete. The sample holds around 84,000 clones, around 85% seen once. About this clone: As yet, its antigen is unknown.

Germline V CDR1 and CDR2: SQVTM, ANQGSEA. CDR3 length: 13 amino acids. J lost 5 bases, V lost 7 bases, and 7 bases had no gene match. The chain has TRBV29-1 and TRBJ2-1; the match to TRBD1 covers 8 bases. The sample in question was CD4+ or CD8+ T cells sorted from blood, obtained in a trial of the OX40 agonist ivuxolimab. The TCR comes from an adult with an advanced solid tumor such as melanoma, head and neck, liver or kidney cancer. CDR3: CSAGTGRDNEQFF. CDR3 bases: TGCAGCGCCGGGACAGGAAGGGACAATGAGCAGTTCTTC.